This T cell receptor beta chain was identified during a study of T cells in Graves' hyperthyroidism and ophthalmopathy. Study-wide findings and caveats: Blood samples included most of the expanded thyroid clonotypes exceeding 0.001. Onset of ophthalmopathy came a median approximately 6.5 months after the model predicted it.

Among the patients, aged 18 to 65, hyperthyroidism was newly diagnosed and had lasted under 2 months. About this clonotype itself: Its target is unknown.

The CDR3 runs to 18 residues. Deletions cut 5 bases from V and 6 bases from J, with 26 bases between. Germline V gene lookup returns CDR1 MNHEY and CDR2 SVGEGT. There were TCR beta CDR3 regions amplified from RNA transcripts. Initially, a first-round RT-PCR of the TCR CDR3 employed the HTBI primer set. TCRdb reprocessed the multiplex PCR reads with MiXCR, giving one entry per CDR3 protein. The profile shows approximately 640,000 distinct CDR3 sequences, about a sixth of them singletons. The TCR was taken from a woman aged 25 to 39 with Graves' hyperthyroidism. The V gene is TRBV6-2 or TRBV6-3, the J gene TRBJ1-5; D not resolved. Input material: blood. The CDR3 DNA reads as TGTGCCAGCAGTCTATACTTCGGGGATTCATTTCTCTTTCAGCCCCAGCATTTT. It codes for CASSLYFGDSFLFQPQHF.